What follows describes a single T cell receptor beta chain. Its antigen is undetermined. The sample comes from a study of TIL therapy for anti-PD-1-resistant metastatic lung cancer. Study-level background: Tumors had a median PD-L1 proportion score of more than 5%. Tumors carried a median roughly 1.5 non-synonymous mutations per megabase.

Germline assignment: CDR1 MGHDK and CDR2 SYGVNS. This CDR3 has 14 residues. Trimming removed 3 bases from V and 1 base from J, with 7 bases in between. The immunoSEQ assay was v3. The protocol was immunoSEQ multiplex PCR, while the TCRdb copy is restricted to in-frame clones and leaves out a portion. The data contain 50,000 to 60,000 clones, about three quarters of them singletons. Study-level findings and limits: Many TIL product clones were absent from baseline tumor, suggesting clonal contraction.

Regarding time point: pre-treatment sample, taken before nivolumab and TIL therapy. Most excised metastases sampled were pleural nodules or supraclavicular lymph nodes. This receptor was obtained from a person between 25 and 79 years old with non-small cell lung cancer. The sample was tumor tissue, taken at baseline. The genes are TRBV25-1 and TRBJ1-3; D is ambiguous. The CDR3 loop reads CASSEERSGNTIYF. CDR3 DNA sequence: TGTGCCAGCAGTGAGGAGAGATCTGGAAACACCATATATTTT.